This T cell receptor (beta chain) emerged from a study of chemoradiotherapy in HPV16-positive cancers. In the study overall: Two HPV16-positive patients' cells yielded candidate HPV-specific clones and common motifs.

Repertoires were sampled repeatedly during chemoradiotherapy. The protocol was immunoSEQ multiplex PCR, while the TCRdb copy is restricted to in-frame clones and leaves out a portion. The sample includes about 2,300 clones, about two thirds seen only once; the top ten take roughly 27%. The CDR3 spans 16 residues. Germline-derived CDR1 and CDR2 are ENHRY and SYGVKD. V was clipped by 0 bases and J by 3 bases; unmatched bases: 2. To note about this clone: Its antigen is unknown.

Findings and limits, study-wide: During treatment, candidate HPV-specific clones and E7-related motifs expanded in tumor. The functional HPV-specific definition rests on just two HPV16-positive patients.

The sample consisted of tumor tissue, taken from a patient who underwent chemoradiotherapy. The source of this sequence is a human donor with HPV-associated anogenital cancer. This rearrangement joins TRBV10-3 to TRBJ1-4; 9 bases are shared with TRBD1. DNA for the CDR3: TGTGCCATCAGTGAGTCGGGACAGGGCCCTAATGAAAAACTGTTTTTT. Translating gives CAISESGQGPNEKLFF.